This TCR beta chain is from a study of PD-1 blockade in classical Hodgkin lymphoma. TCRdb keeps only in-frame clones here, not all; method: immunoSEQ multiplex PCR. The top ten clones hold 12% of a sample with approximately 89,000 clones, approximately 88% of them seen once. Trimming shortened V by 5 bases and J by 1 base, and 10 bases separated the two germline ends. The germline V gene encodes CDR1 SGHTA and CDR2 FQGNSA. The CDR3 runs to 14 residues. Brentuximab vedotin exposure varied, and every patient relapsed after autologous stem cell transplantation. The material sequenced was peripheral blood mononuclear cells (PBMCs), taken at baseline. The rearrangement uses TRBV7-2 and TRBJ2-3; tentatively, D is TRBD2 (6 bases). The receptor was isolated from a human donor with classical Hodgkin lymphoma. CDR3 sequence reads: CASSRDSGTDTQYF. The CDR3 bases are TGTGCCAGCAGCCGGGACTCCGGCACAGATACGCAGTATTTT.